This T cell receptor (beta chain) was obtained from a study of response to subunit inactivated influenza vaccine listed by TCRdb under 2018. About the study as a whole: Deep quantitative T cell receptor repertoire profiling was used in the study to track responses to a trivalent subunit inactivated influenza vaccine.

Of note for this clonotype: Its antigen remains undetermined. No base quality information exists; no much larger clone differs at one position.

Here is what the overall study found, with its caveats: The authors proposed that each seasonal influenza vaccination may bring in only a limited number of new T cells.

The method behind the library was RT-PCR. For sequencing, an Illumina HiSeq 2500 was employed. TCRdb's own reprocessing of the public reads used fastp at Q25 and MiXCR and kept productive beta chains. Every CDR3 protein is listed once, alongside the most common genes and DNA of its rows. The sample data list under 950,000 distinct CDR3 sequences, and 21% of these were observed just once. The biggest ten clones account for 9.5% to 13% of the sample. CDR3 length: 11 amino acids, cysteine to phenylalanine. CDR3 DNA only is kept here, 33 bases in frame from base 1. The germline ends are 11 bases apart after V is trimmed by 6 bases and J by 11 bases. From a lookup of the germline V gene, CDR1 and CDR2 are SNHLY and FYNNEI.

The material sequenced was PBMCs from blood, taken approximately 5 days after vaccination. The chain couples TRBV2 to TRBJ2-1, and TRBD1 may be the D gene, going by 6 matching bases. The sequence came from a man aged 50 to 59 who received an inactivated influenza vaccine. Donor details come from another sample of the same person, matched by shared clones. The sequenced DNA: TGTGCCAGCAGGTTACAGGGAAAGCAGTTCTTC. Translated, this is CASRLQGKQFF.